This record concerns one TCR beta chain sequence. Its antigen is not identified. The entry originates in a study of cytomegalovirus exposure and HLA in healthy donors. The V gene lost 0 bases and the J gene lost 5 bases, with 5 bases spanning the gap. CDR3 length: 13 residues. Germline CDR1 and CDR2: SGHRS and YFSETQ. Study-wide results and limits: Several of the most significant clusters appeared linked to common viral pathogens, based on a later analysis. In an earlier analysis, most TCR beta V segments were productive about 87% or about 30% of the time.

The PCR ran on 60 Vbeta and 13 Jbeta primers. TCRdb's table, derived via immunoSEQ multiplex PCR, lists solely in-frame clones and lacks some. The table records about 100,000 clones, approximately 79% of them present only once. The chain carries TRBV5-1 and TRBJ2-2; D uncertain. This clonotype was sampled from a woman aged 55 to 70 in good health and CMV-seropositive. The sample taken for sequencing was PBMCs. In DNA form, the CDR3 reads TGCGCCAGCAGCTTGGGCGCGACCGGGGAGCTGTTTTTT. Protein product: CASSLGATGELFF.